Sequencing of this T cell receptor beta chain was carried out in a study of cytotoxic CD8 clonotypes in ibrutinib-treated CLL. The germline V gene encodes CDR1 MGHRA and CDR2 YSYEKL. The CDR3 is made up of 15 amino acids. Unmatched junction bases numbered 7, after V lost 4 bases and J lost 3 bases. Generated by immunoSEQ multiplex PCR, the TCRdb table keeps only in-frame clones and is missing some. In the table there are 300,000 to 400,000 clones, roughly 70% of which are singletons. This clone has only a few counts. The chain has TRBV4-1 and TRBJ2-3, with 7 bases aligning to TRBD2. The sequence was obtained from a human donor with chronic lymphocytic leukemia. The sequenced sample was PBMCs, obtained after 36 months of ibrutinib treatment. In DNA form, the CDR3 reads TGCGCCAGCAGCCTCCCCGGGGGAGGGACAGATACGCAGTATTTT. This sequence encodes CASSLPGGGTDTQYF.